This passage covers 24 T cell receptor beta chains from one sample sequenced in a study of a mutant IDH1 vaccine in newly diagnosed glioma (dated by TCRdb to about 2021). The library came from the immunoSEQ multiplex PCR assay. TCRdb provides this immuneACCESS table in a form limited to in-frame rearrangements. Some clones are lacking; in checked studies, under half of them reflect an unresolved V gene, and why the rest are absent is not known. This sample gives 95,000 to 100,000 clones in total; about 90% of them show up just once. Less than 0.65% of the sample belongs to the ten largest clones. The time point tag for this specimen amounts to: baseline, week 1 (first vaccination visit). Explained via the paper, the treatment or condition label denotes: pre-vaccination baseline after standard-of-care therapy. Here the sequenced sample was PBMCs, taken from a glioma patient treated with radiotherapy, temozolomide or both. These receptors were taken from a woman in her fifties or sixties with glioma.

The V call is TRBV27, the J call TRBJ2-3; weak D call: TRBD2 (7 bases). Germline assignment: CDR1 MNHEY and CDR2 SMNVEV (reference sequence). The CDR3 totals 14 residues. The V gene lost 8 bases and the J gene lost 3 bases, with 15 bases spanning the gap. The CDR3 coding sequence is TGTGCCAGCGGAAGCAGGGGAGGGACAGATACGCAGTATTTT. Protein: CASGSRGGTDTQYF.

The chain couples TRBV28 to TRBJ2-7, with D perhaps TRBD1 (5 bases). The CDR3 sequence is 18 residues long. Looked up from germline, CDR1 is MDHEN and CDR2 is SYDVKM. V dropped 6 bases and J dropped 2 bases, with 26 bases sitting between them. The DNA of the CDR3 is TGTGCCAGCAGCTCAATCTCCAGAAGGGGCGCTTTACCCTACGAGCAGTACTTC. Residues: CASSSISRRGALPYEQYF.

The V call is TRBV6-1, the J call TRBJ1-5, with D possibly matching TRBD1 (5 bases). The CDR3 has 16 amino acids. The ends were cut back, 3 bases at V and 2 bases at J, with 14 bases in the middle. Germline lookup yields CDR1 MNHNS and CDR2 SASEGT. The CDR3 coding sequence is TGTGCCAGCAGTGATCTTCAGGGAAGGGGCAATCAGCCCCAGCATTTT. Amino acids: CASSDLQGRGNQPQHF.

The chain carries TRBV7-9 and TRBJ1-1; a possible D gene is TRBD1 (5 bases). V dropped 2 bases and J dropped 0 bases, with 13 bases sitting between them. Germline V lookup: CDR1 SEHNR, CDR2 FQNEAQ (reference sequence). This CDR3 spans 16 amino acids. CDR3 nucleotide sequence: TGTGCCAGCAGCTTACGCGGGGCAAGCATGAACACTGAAGCTTTCTTT. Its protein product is CASSLRGASMNTEAFF.

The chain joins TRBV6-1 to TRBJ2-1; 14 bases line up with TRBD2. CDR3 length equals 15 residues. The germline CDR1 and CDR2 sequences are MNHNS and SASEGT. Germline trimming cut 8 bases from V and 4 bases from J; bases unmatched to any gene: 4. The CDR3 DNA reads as TGTGCCAGCGGGACTAGCGGGAGTCCTTACAATGAGCAGTTCTTC. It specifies CASGTSGSPYNEQFF.

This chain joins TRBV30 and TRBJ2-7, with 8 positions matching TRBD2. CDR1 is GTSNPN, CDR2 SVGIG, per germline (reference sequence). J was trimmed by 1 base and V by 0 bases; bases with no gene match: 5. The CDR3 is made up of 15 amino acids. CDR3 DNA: TGTGCCTGGAGTGTACCGGGGGGGCGGTCCTACGAGCAGTACTTC. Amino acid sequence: CAWSVPGGRSYEQYF.

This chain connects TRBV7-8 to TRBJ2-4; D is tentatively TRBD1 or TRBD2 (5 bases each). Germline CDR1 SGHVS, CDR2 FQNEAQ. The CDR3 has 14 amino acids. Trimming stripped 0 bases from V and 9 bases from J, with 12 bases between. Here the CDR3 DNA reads TGTGCCAGCAGCTTAGCGGGACGTACTGGCATTCAGTACTTC. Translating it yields CASSLAGRTGIQYF. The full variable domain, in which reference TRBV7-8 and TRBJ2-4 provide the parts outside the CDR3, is GAGVSQSPRYKVAKRGQDVALRCDPISGHVSLFWYQQALGQGPEFLTYFQNEAQLDKSGLPSDRFFAERPEGSVSTLKIQRTQQEDSAVYLCASSLAGRTGIQYFGAGTRLSVL.

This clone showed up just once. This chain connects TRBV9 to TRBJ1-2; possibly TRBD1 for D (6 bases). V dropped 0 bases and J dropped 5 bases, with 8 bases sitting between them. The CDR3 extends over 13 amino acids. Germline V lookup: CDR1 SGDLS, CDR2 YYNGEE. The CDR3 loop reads CASSVETGYGYTF. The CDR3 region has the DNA TGTGCCAGCAGCGTAGAGACAGGATATGGCTACACCTTC.

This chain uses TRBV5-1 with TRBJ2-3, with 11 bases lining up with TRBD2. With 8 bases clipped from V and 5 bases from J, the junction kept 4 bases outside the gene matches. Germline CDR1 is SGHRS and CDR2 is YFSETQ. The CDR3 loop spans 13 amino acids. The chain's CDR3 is CASSGRAEDTQYF. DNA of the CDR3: TGCGCCAGTAGCGGGAGGGCTGAAGATACGCAGTATTTT.

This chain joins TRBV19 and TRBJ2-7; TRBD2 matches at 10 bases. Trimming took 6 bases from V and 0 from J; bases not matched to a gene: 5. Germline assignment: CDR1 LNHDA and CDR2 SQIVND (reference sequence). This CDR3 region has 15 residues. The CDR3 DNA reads TGTGCCAGTAGGCGGACTAGCGGCAGCTCCTACGAGCAGTACTTC. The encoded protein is CASRRTSGSSYEQYF.

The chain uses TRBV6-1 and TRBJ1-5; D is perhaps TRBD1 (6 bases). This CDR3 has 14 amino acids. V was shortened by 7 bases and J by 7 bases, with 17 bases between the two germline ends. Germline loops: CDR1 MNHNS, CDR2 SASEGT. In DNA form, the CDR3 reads TGTGCCAGCACCCCCGGCGGGGGCGGCCAGCCCCAGCATTTT. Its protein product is CASTPGGGGQPQHF.

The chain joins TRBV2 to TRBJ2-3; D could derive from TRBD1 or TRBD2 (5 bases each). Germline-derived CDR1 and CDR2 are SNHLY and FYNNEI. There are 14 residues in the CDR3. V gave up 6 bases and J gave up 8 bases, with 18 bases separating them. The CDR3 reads CASRRDPLRGTQYF. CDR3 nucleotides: TGTGCCAGCAGACGGGACCCGCTCCGAGGTACGCAGTATTTT.

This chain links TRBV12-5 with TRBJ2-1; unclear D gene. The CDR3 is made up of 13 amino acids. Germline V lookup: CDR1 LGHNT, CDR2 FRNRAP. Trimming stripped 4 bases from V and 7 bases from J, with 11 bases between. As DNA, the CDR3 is TGTGCTAGTGGTTCCCAGCCCGGGAATGAGCAGTTCTTC. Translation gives CASGSQPGNEQFF.

Here the CDR3 reads CASSEQGMGTQYF. Written as DNA, the CDR3 is TGTGCCAGTAGCGAGCAGGGGATGGGGACCCAGTACTTC. This chain joins TRBV19 and TRBJ2-5; a weak D match, TRBD1 (6 bases). The CDR3 runs to 13 residues. The V gene lost 6 bases and the J gene lost 7 bases, with 15 bases spanning the gap. Germline CDR1 is LNHDA and CDR2 is SQIVND (reference sequence).

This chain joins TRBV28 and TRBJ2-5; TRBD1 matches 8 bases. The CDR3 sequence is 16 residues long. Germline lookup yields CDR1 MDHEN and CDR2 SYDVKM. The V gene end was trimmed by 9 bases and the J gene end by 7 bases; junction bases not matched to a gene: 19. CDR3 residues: CARPPPPPDREVTQYF. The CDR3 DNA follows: TGTGCCAGACCTCCTCCCCCCCCGGACAGGGAGGTGACCCAGTACTTC.

This CDR3 is CASSLAADSNQPQHF. The CDR3 DNA reads as TGTGCCAGCAGTTTAGCGGCCGACTCTAATCAGCCCCAGCATTTT. The genes are TRBV28 and TRBJ1-5; no reliable D call. CDR1 and CDR2 from the germline V gene are MDHEN and SYDVKM. V was clipped by 2 bases and J by 4 bases, with 12 bases between them. This CDR3 region has 15 residues.

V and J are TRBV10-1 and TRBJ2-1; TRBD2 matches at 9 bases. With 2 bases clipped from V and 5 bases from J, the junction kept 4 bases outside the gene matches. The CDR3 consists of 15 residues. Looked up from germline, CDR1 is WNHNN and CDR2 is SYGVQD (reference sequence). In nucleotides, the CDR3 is TGCGCCAGCAGTGAGGGACTAGCGCCAAACAATGAGCAGTTCTTC. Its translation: CASSEGLAPNNEQFF.

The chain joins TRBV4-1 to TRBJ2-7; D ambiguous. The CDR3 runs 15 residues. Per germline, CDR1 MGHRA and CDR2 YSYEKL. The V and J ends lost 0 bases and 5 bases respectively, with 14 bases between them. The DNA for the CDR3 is TGCGCCAGCAGCCAAGAACCGGGCCTGGGGAACGAGCAGTACTTC. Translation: CASSQEPGLGNEQYF.

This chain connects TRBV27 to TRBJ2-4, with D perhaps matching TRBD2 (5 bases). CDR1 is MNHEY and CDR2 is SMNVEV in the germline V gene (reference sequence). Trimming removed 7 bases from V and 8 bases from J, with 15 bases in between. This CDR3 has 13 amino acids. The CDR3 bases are TGTGCCAGCATCGACCGGGGATCGGACATTCAGTACTTC. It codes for CASIDRGSDIQYF.

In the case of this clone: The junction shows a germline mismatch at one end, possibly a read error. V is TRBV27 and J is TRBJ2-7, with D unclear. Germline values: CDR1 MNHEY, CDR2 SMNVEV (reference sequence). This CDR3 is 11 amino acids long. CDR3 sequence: CASSLGYEQCF. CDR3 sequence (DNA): TGTGCCAGCAGTTTGGGATACGAGCAGTGCTTC.

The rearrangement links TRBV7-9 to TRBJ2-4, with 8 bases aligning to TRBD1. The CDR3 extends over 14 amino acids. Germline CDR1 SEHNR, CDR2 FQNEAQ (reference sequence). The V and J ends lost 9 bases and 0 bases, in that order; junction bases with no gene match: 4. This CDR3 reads CASTGGLAKNIQYF. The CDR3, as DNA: TGTGCCAGTACAGGGGGTCTAGCCAAAAACATTCAGTACTTC.

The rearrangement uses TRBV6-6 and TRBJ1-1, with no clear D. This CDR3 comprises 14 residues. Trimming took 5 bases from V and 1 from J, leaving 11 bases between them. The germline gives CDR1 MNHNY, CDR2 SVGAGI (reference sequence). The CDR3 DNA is TGTGCCAGCAGTCCTACGGCGGCGAACACTGAAGCTTTCTTT. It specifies CASSPTAANTEAFF.

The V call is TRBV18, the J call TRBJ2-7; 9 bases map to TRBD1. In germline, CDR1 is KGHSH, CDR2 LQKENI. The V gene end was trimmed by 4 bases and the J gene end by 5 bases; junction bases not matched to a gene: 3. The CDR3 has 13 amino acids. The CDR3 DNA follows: TGTGCCAGCTCACTGGGACAGGGAAACGAGCAGTACTTC. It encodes CASSLGQGNEQYF.

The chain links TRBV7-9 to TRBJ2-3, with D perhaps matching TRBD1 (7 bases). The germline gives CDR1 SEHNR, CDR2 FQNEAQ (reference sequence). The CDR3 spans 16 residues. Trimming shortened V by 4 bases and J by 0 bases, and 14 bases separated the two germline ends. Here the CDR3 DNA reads TGTGCCAGCAGCTACGCCCAGGGGGGAAGCACAGATACGCAGTATTTT. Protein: CASSYAQGGSTDTQYF.